The entry that follows covers one TCR beta chain sequence. The data are from a study of blood T cell repertoires in COVID-19. The overall study: T cells, B-cell-depleted T cells, or PBMCs provided the cDNA or gDNA that served as material.

Germline CDR1 MDHEN, CDR2 SYDVKM. The CDR3 sequence is 14 residues long. Trimming shortened V by 8 bases and J by 2 bases, and 15 bases separated the two germline ends. Produced via immunoSEQ multiplex PCR; TCRdb's table is partial and in-frame only. The sample lists roughly 130,000 clones; about four fifths were seen once. The V gene is TRBV28, the J gene TRBJ2-5; tentative D call: TRBD2 (6 bases). The sequenced sample consisted of peripheral blood. The clonotype comes from a man aged 60-69 years with active or convalescent COVID-19. CDR3 bases: TGTGCCAGCCGGGTGGGGGGAATACAAGAGACCCAGTACTTC. Its translation: CASRVGGIQETQYF.